This T cell receptor (beta chain) was sequenced in a study of graft-versus-host responses after intestinal transplantation. The CDR3 contains 15 residues. CDR1 SGHRS and CDR2 YFSETQ come from the germline V gene. Trimming took 4 bases from V and 1 from J; bases not matched to a gene: 7. In regard to this clone: The target antigen is unknown.

This table comes from immunoSEQ multiplex PCR, and its TCRdb copy is limited to in-frame clones, with some not included. The sample lists about 90,000 clones; 85% to 95% were seen once. The genes are TRBV5-1 and TRBJ1-1; 7 bases line up with TRBD1. This TCR came from a human donor who was the organ donor for an intestinal transplant. The material was unstimulated CD4+ T cells sorted from spleen or lymph node cells, obtained before transplant. The DNA for the CDR3 is TGCGCCAGCAGCAACAGGGGTCCACGGAACACTGAAGCTTTCTTT. Encoded protein: CASSNRGPRNTEAFF.